Shown below are 7 T cell receptor beta chains from a single sample sequenced in a study of CD8+CD57+ T cells in acquired aplastic anemia. It was patients with CD8+CD57+ cell expansion by flow cytometry who were chosen for sequencing. Genomic DNA acted as the template from which TCR beta VDJ combination and CDR3 sequence profiling were carried out. TCRdb called the reads again in MiXCR, with one record for every CDR3 protein. In the table there are roughly 500,000 distinct CDR3 sequences, about a third of which are singletons. Sequences were obtained from sorted CD4+, CD8+, or CD8+CD57+ T cells (not recorded which) from PBMCs. The source of these receptors is a human donor with aplastic anemia.

This clonotype occurred a few times. The J gene is TRBJ1-1, the V gene TRBV30; possibly TRBD1 for D (6 bases). Trimming took off 3 bases at V and 1 base at J, with 12 bases between the two ends. This CDR3 has 14 residues. Germline CDR1 reads GTSNPN; CDR2 reads SVGIG (reference sequence). The CDR3 DNA follows: TGTGCCTGGAGCCCGGGACACCCGAACACTGAAGCTTTCTTT. This encodes CAWSPGHPNTEAFF.

This clonotype was seen repeatedly, ten times or more. The rearrangement links TRBV29-1 to TRBJ2-7, with D possibly TRBD2 on 5 matching bases. Germline values: CDR1 SQVTM, CDR2 ANQGSEA. Between the trimmed V and J ends, which lost 7 bases and 5 bases, there was a span of 12 bases. The CDR3 sequence is 11 residues long. CDR3 in DNA: TGCAGCGCGGGGTCGGGGAACGAGCAGTACTTC. It codes for CSAGSGNEQYF.

Ten or more counts support this clonotype. This chain connects TRBV9 to TRBJ1-1; D call uncertain. Germline CDR1 is SGDLS and CDR2 is YYNGEE. The CDR3 extends over 12 amino acids. The germline V and J ends were trimmed by 0 bases and 7 bases, with 7 bases remaining between them. The CDR3 here is CASSVEGNEAFF. In nucleotides, the CDR3 is TGTGCCAGCAGCGTAGAAGGGAATGAAGCTTTCTTT.

This chain joins TRBV7-9 and TRBJ2-2; no clear D gene. The CDR3 loop spans 11 amino acids. Germline CDR1 is SEHNR and CDR2 is FQNEAQ (reference sequence). V dropped 3 bases and J dropped 6 bases, with 2 bases sitting between them. CDR3 nucleotide sequence: TGTGCCAGCAGCTTCCCCGGGGAGCTGTTTTTT. Encoded protein: CASSFPGELFF.

This clonotype has ten or more counts. The J gene is TRBJ1-6, the V gene TRBV2; D unclear. Germline-derived CDR1 and CDR2 are SNHLY and FYNNEI. This CDR3 region has 14 residues. V lost 3 bases, J lost 0 bases, and 3 bases lay in between. The CDR3 reads CASSESSYNSPLHF. CDR3 bases: TGTGCCAGCAGTGAGAGCTCCTATAATTCACCCCTCCACTTT.

CDR3 DNA: TGTGCCAGCACCCTGGACGGATACTCTGGAAACACCATATATTTT. Translating it yields CASTLDGYSGNTIYF. The chain carries TRBV6-1 and TRBJ1-3; D is unresolved. Germline CDR1 is MNHNS and CDR2 is SASEGT. Trimming pared 7 bases from V and 0 bases from J, leaving 13 bases between. This CDR3 has 15 residues.

This clonotype was found a few times. The chain couples TRBV12-3 or TRBV12-4 to TRBJ1-2, with D perhaps matching TRBD1 (5 bases). This CDR3 spans 16 amino acids. The V end was cut by 6 bases, the J end by 0 bases, with 17 bases between. The CDR3 here is CASRGQTKNSNYGYTF. DNA for the CDR3: TGTGCCAGCAGAGGACAAACCAAGAACTCTAACTATGGCTACACCTTC.